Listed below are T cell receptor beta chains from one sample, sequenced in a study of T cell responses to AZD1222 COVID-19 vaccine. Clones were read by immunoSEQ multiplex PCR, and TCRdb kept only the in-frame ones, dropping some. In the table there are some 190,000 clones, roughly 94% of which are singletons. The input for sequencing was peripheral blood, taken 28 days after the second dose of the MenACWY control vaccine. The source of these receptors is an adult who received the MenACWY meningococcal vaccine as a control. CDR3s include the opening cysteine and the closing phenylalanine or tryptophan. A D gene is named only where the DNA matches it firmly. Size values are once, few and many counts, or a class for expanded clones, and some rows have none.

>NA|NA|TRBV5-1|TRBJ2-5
TGCGCCAGCAGCTTGGGCTCTCTCCAAGAGACCCAGTACTTC
CASSLGSLQETQYF
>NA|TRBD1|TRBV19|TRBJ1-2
TGTGCCAGTATGGGACAGGGTCCCTATGGCTACACCTTC
CASMGQGPYGYTF
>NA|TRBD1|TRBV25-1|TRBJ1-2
TGTGCCAGCGCAGGACAGGGGAGCTATGGCTACACCTTC
CASAGQGSYGYTF
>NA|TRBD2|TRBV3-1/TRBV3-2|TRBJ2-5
TGTGCCAGCAGCCAAGAAGGAGCGGGGGGACTCAGGGCCCAGTACTTC
CASSQEGAGGLRAQYF
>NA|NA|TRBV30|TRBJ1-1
TGTGCCTGGAGTCTACAGGAGAACACTGAAGCTTTCTTT
CAWSLQENTEAFF
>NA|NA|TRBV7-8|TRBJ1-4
TGTGCCAGCAGCACCGCAACTAATGAAAAACTGTTTTTT
CASSTATNEKLFF
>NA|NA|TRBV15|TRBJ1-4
TGTGCCACCAGCAGAATTCTCCCCGGAGGAGAAAAACTGTTTTTT
CATSRILPGGEKLFF
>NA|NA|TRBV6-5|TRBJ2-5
TGTGCCAGCAGCACCAAGGGGGTAGAGACCCAGTACTTC
CASSTKGVETQYF
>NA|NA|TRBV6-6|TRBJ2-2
TGTGCCACGACAGGCCCCGGGGAGCTGTTTTTT
CATTGPGELFF
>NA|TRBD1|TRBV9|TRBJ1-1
TGTGCCAGCAGCGTAGGGCCAGGGGGCAGCACTGAAGCTTTCTTT
CASSVGPGGSTEAFF
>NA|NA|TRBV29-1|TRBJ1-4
TGCAGCGTTGAAGAACCAGGAAGCGGGGGTGAAAAACTGTTTTTT
CSVEEPGSGGEKLFF
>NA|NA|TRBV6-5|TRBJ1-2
TGTGCCAGCAGGGCTAACTATGGCTACACCTTC
CASRANYGYTF
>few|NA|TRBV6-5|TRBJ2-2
TGTGCCAGCAGGCCTCAGGGGACCGTCACCGGGGAGCTGTTTTTT
CASRPQGTVTGELFF
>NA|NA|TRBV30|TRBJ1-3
TGTGCCTGGTCCTACACCTCTGGAAACACCATATATTTT
CAWSYTSGNTIYF
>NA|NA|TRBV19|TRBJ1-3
TGTGCCAGTAGTATACCTCCGTCCTCCACCTCTGGAAACACCATATATTTT
CASSIPPSSTSGNTIYF
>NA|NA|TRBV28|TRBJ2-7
TGTGCCACATCACCGTCGGGGGAGCAGTACTTC
CATSPSGEQYF
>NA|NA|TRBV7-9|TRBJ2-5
TGTGCCAGCAGCTTAGTTGTGGAAGAGACCCAGTACTTC
CASSLVVEETQYF
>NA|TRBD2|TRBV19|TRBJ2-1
TGTGCCAGTAGTATACGGGGGACTAGCGGTGCCCGAAGCTCCTACAATGAGCAGTTCTTC
CASSIRGTSGARSSYNEQFF
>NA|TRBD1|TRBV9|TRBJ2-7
TGTGCCAGCAGCGTAGCCCCGGGACAGGGAAGGGACGAGCAGTACTTC
CASSVAPGQGRDEQYF
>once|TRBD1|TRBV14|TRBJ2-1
TGTGCCAGCAGCCAAATCCCCGGGACAGAATATAGGAGCTCCTACAATGAGCAGTTCTTC
CASSQIPGTEYRSSYNEQFF
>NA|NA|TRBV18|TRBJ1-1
TGTGCCAGCTCACCACCGGCAGGGAACACTGAAGCTTTCTTT
CASSPPAGNTEAFF
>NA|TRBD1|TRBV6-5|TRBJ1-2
TGTGCCAGCAGTTTAACAGGGGCAGCCTATGGCTACACCTTC
CASSLTGAAYGYTF
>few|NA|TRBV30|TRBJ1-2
TGTGCCTGGAGTGACCCCCTGGAGAAGGGCTACACCTTC
CAWSDPLEKGYTF